These 32 T cell receptor beta chains were sequenced from one sample in a study of PD-L1 blockade in urothelial cancer. The time point is: peripheral blood 6 weeks after treatment start. The method was immunoSEQ multiplex PCR; TCRdb's version includes in-frame clones alone and lacks a portion of them. The sample has roughly 32,000 clones, roughly nine tenths seen once. Sample: PBMCs, taken around atezolizumab (anti-PD-L1) treatment. These receptors originate from an older man with urothelial cancer.

This chain joins TRBV15 and TRBJ2-1; possible D gene TRBD1, 6 bases. This CDR3 is built from 14 residues. Trimming cost V 0 bases and J 5 bases, with 8 bases left between them. From germline, CDR1 is LNHNV and CDR2 YYDKDF (reference sequence). The CDR3 protein is CATSRDGGHNEQFF. The CDR3 region has the DNA TGTGCCACCAGCAGAGATGGGGGCCACAATGAGCAGTTCTTC.

This clone was observed once. The rearrangement links TRBV7-2 to TRBJ2-5; a weak D match, TRBD1 (5 bases). The germline V and J ends were trimmed by 2 bases and 1 base, with 14 bases remaining between them. The germline gives CDR1 SGHTA, CDR2 FQGNSA. The CDR3 totals 16 residues. CDR3 sequence: CASSLNNPRAQETQYF. CDR3 DNA sequence: TGTGCCAGCAGCTTAAATAACCCCAGGGCCCAAGAGACCCAGTACTTC.

The V and J genes are TRBV5-4 and TRBJ2-3; D might be TRBD2 (6 bases). Trimming took 0 bases from V and 0 from J, leaving 11 bases between them. Germline V gene data show CDR1 as SGHNT and CDR2 as YYREEE (reference sequence). There are 16 residues in the CDR3. CDR3 sequence reads: CASSLAGGASTDTQYF. The DNA of the CDR3 is TGTGCCAGCAGCTTGGCCGGCGGGGCCAGCACAGATACGCAGTATTTT.

The chain is built from TRBV19 and TRBJ1-1, with TRBD1 matching 8 bases. After removal of 3 bases from V and 8 bases from J, the junction contained 5 bases not matched to a gene. Germline-derived CDR1 and CDR2 are LNHDA and SQIVND (reference sequence). The CDR3 is 13 amino acids. CDR3 amino acids: CASSMTGVGEAFF. The CDR3 coding sequence is TGTGCCAGTAGTATGACAGGGGTAGGGGAAGCTTTCTTT.

This sequence joins TRBV30 and TRBJ2-7; 12 nucleotides match TRBD2. The ends lost 3 bases at V and 9 bases at J; junction bases unmatched: 6. Germline V gene lookup returns CDR1 GTSNPN and CDR2 SVGIG (reference sequence). The CDR3 loop spans 13 amino acids. CDR3 sequence: CAWRRTSGMGQYF. Here the CDR3 DNA reads TGTGCCTGGAGGCGGACTAGCGGGATGGGGCAGTACTTC.

The V and J genes are TRBV19 and TRBJ2-7, with D unclear. The CDR3 spans 13 residues. Germline V gene lookup returns CDR1 LNHDA and CDR2 SQIVND (reference sequence). V lost 5 bases and J lost 0, with 8 bases in between. DNA for the CDR3: TGTGCCAGTAGTGGCAAAAGCTCCTACGAGCAGTACTTC. Amino acids: CASSGKSSYEQYF.

DNA for the CDR3: TGTGCCAGCAGCCCGGACACCTACAATCAGCCCCAGCATTTT. Protein: CASSPDTYNQPQHF. The rearrangement joins TRBV7-9 to TRBJ1-5, with a tentative D call TRBD1 (5 bases). Germline assignment: CDR1 SEHNR and CDR2 FQNEAQ (reference sequence). V gave up 5 bases and J gave up 3 bases, with 11 bases separating them. The length of the CDR3 is 14 residues.

This CDR3 is CASSLVEREQYF. The CDR3 nucleotides read TGTGCCAGCAGTTTAGTAGAACGCGAGCAGTACTTC. The V call is TRBV28, the J call TRBJ2-7; the D is unclear. The germline CDR1 and CDR2 sequences are MDHEN and SYDVKM. The CDR3 runs to 12 residues. Between the trimmed V and J ends, which lost 2 bases and 6 bases, there was a span of 8 bases. Full variable domain (rest looked up from reference TRBV28 and TRBJ2-7): DVKVTQSSRYLVKRTGEKVFLECVQDMDHENMFWYRQDPGLGLRLIYFSYDVKMKEKGDIPEGYSVSREKKERFSLILESASTNQTSMYLCASSLVEREQYFGPGTRLTVT.

The rearrangement links TRBV30 to TRBJ2-2; a possible D gene is TRBD1 (5 bases). The CDR3 is made up of 13 amino acids. The V gene lost 8 bases and the J gene lost 0 bases, with 10 bases spanning the gap. Germline V gives CDR1 GTSNPN, CDR2 SVGIG (reference sequence). The CDR3 sequence is CASRTSNTGELFF. In nucleotides, the CDR3 is TGTGCCAGCCGGACATCGAACACCGGGGAGCTGTTTTTT.

V usage is TRBV5-1 and J usage is TRBJ2-6; perhaps TRBD1 as D (6 bases). V was trimmed by 3 bases and J by 0 bases, leaving 13 bases between them. Germline V gene sequence: CDR1 SGHRS, CDR2 YFSETQ. The length of the CDR3 is 17 residues. The CDR3 region is CASSSRTASSGANVLTF. In DNA, the CDR3 is TGCGCCAGCAGCTCCCGGACAGCTAGCTCTGGGGCCAACGTCCTGACTTTC.

The chain recombines TRBV5-6 with TRBJ1-3; D gene ambiguous. CDR3 length equals 14 residues. The V gene's germline CDR1 is SGHDT and CDR2 YYEEEE. The V gene lost 0 bases and the J gene lost 2 bases, with 6 bases spanning the gap. The DNA of the CDR3 is TGTGCCAGCAGCTTGGAAGCTCCTGGAAACACCATATATTTT. Translation: CASSLEAPGNTIYF.

This clone was observed a handful of times. V is TRBV6-6 and J is TRBJ2-7; 8 bases line up with TRBD1. The ends lost 6 bases at V and 4 bases at J; junction bases unmatched: 11. CDR1 and CDR2 from the germline V gene are MNHNY and SVGAGI (reference sequence). The CDR3 covers 15 residues. This chain's CDR3 is CASRPPGGQAYEQYF. CDR3 DNA: TGTGCCAGCAGACCTCCTGGGGGACAGGCGTACGAGCAGTACTTC.

This chain uses TRBV5-6 with TRBJ2-3; TRBD2 aligns across 13 bases. This CDR3 has 16 amino acids. V lost 3 bases and J lost 4; bases outside the gene matches: 5. The germline V gene has CDR1 SGHDT and CDR2 YYEEEE. This CDR3 is CASSSRLAGGSDTQYF. In nucleotides, the CDR3 is TGTGCCAGCAGCTCCCGACTAGCGGGAGGTTCAGATACGCAGTATTTT.

The chain uses TRBV10-3 and TRBJ2-2, with D maybe TRBD2 (6 bases). This CDR3 region has 13 residues. V was pared by 4 bases and J by 7 bases, with 10 bases between. Germline assignment: CDR1 ENHRY and CDR2 SYGVKD. The CDR3 sequence: CAISVDGSGELFF. The CDR3 nucleotides read TGTGCCATCAGTGTAGACGGGAGCGGGGAGCTGTTTTTT.

The rearrangement links TRBV7-2 to TRBJ2-7, with 8 bases matching TRBD2. Germline assignment: CDR1 SGHTA and CDR2 FQGNSA. The CDR3 is 14 amino acids. V lost 2 bases, J lost 6 bases, and 6 bases stayed unmatched. The CDR3 protein is CASSLHSGTGEQYF. The CDR3 nucleotides are TGTGCCAGCAGCTTACATAGCGGGACTGGCGAGCAGTACTTC. The complete variable domain, with remaining parts taken from reference TRBV7-2 and TRBJ2-7, reads GAGVSQSPSNKVTEKGKDVELRCDPISGHTALYWYRQSLGQGLEFLIYFQGNSAPDKSGLPSDRFSAERTGGSVSTLTIQRTQQEDSAVYLCASSLHSGTGEQYFGPGTRLTVT.

This clone was recorded once. The chain couples TRBV28 to TRBJ1-1, with D maybe TRBD1 (5 bases). Germline loops: CDR1 MDHEN, CDR2 SYDVKM. The CDR3 runs 14 residues. The V end lost 3 bases, the J end lost 5 bases, and 13 bases lay between the germline ends. The CDR3 is CASSFRGRKTEAFF. The CDR3 coding sequence is TGTGCCAGCAGTTTCCGGGGGAGGAAGACTGAAGCTTTCTTT.

This CDR3 is CASSLEGTGVEKLFF. The CDR3 nucleotides are TGCGCCAGCAGCTTGGAAGGGACAGGGGTTGAAAAACTGTTTTTT. The rearrangement links TRBV5-1 to TRBJ1-4; 10 bases match TRBD1. J lost 7 bases, V lost 0 bases, and 3 bases had no gene match. This CDR3 has 15 amino acids. Per the germline V gene, CDR1 is SGHRS and CDR2 is YFSETQ. The full variable domain, with the rest looked up from reference TRBV5-1 and TRBJ1-4, is KAGVTQTPRYLIKTRGQQVTLSCSPISGHRSVSWYQQTPGQGLQFLFEYFSETQRNKGNFPGRFSGRQFSNSRSEMNVSTLELGDSALYLCASSLEGTGVEKLFFGSGTQLSVL.

This clone was observed a single time. The J gene is TRBJ2-1, the V gene TRBV9, with 10 bases identical to TRBD2. This CDR3 has 14 amino acids. The V gene's germline CDR1 is SGDLS and CDR2 YYNGEE. Germline trimming cut 1 base from V and 6 bases from J; bases unmatched to any gene: 1. CDR3 sequence (DNA): TGTGCCAGCAGCGTACTAGCGGGAGTCAATGAGCAGTTCTTC. Amino acids: CASSVLAGVNEQFF.

V and J are TRBV18 and TRBJ2-2; 15 nucleotides agree with TRBD2. V lost 3 bases to trimming and J lost 6 bases; unmatched junction nucleotides: 5. Germline lookup yields CDR1 KGHSH and CDR2 LQKENI. The CDR3 loop spans 17 amino acids. Written as DNA, the CDR3 is TGTGCCAGCTCACCCCCCGGACTAGCGGGAGGGGCCGGGGAGCTGTTTTTT. The encoded protein is CASSPPGLAGGAGELFF.

In this sample, this clone turned up once. The J gene is TRBJ2-1, the V gene TRBV15, with TRBD2 matching 11 bases. After removal of 7 bases from V and 8 bases from J, the junction contained 4 bases not matched to a gene. There are 13 residues in the CDR3. CDR1 and CDR2 (germline): LNHNV, YYDKDF (reference sequence). As DNA, the CDR3 is TGTGCCACCAAACTAGCGGGAGTGCATGAGCAGTTCTTC. This encodes CATKLAGVHEQFF.

The V call is TRBV7-9, the J call TRBJ2-7, with 13 bases matching TRBD2. V shed 0 bases and J 9 bases; nucleotides not matched to a gene: 5. Per the germline V gene, CDR1 is SEHNR and CDR2 is FQNEAQ (reference sequence). The CDR3 has 15 residues. The CDR3 region has the DNA TGTGCCAGCAGCTTAGCGGGGACTAGCGGGAAAGGGCAGTACTTC. Translated: CASSLAGTSGKGQYF.

CDR3 sequence: CASSYTGQDEQYF. CDR3 in DNA: TGTGCCAGCAGTTACACAGGACAGGACGAGCAGTACTTC. This sequence joins TRBV6-5 and TRBJ2-7; TRBD1 matches at 7 bases. CDR1 is MNHEY and CDR2 is SVGAGI in the germline V gene. The CDR3 sequence is 13 residues long. V lost 2 bases to trimming and J lost 5 bases; unmatched junction nucleotides: 3.

The rearrangement links TRBV19 to TRBJ2-7; maybe TRBD1 (8 bases). With 4 bases removed from V and 4 bases from J, the gap between germline ends came to 14 bases. CDR3 length: 14 residues. From germline, CDR1 is LNHDA and CDR2 SQIVND (reference sequence). The CDR3 protein is CASSNGQGGYEQYF. The CDR3 DNA sequence: TGTGCCAGTAGTAATGGACAGGGAGGGTACGAGCAGTACTTC.

This chain uses TRBV7-2 with TRBJ1-1, with D hard to call. The CDR3 loop spans 13 amino acids. Per the germline V gene, CDR1 is SGHTA and CDR2 is FQGNSA. V was trimmed by 2 bases and J by 5 bases, leaving 9 bases between them. Here the CDR3 DNA reads TGTGCCAGCAGCTTATCTCTTAGTACTGAAGCTTTCTTT. Encoded protein: CASSLSLSTEAFF. Combining the CDR3 with reference TRBV7-2 and TRBJ1-1 gives the whole variable domain GAGVSQSPSNKVTEKGKDVELRCDPISGHTALYWYRQSLGQGLEFLIYFQGNSAPDKSGLPSDRFSAERTGGSVSTLTIQRTQQEDSAVYLCASSLSLSTEAFFGQGTRLTVV.

Concerning this clone: The junction departs from germline at one end; a sequencing error may be responsible. The chain is built from TRBV19 and TRBJ1-2, with 11 bases identical to TRBD1. The CDR3 length is 13 residues. The germline V gene encodes CDR1 LNHDA and CDR2 SQIVND (reference sequence). CDR3 loop: CAISGQGAYGYTF. The CDR3 coding sequence is TGTGCCATTAGTGGACAGGGGGCGTATGGCTACACCTTC.

The chain joins TRBV15 to TRBJ2-4; TRBD2 is a possible D gene (6 bases). Germline V gene data show CDR1 as LNHNV and CDR2 as YYDKDF (reference sequence). V was shortened by 0 bases and J by 0 bases, with 12 bases between the two germline ends. The CDR3 loop spans 17 amino acids. DNA of the CDR3: TGTGCCACCAGCAGAGACCCCCGGGGACTAGCCAAAAACATTCAGTACTTC. Its translation is CATSRDPRGLAKNIQYF.

The chain couples TRBV19 to TRBJ2-1; 8 bases line up with TRBD2. In germline, CDR1 is LNHDA, CDR2 SQIVND (reference sequence). Germline trimming cut 4 bases from V and 10 bases from J; bases unmatched to any gene: 18. The CDR3 runs to 17 residues. The CDR3 here is CASSRAGEGLVSNEQFF. CDR3 nucleotides: TGTGCCAGTAGTAGGGCCGGCGAGGGACTAGTCAGTAACGAGCAGTTCTTC.

The chain recombines TRBV19 with TRBJ2-2; 16 bases fit TRBD2. V was clipped by 6 bases and J by 6 bases; unmatched bases: 1. CDR1 is LNHDA and CDR2 is SQIVND in the germline V gene (reference sequence). CDR3 length: 15 amino acids. This chain's CDR3 is CASRGLAGGSGELFF. The CDR3 bases are TGTGCCAGTAGGGGACTAGCGGGAGGGTCCGGGGAGCTGTTTTTT.

The chain links TRBV7-9 to TRBJ1-2; TRBD1 is a possible D gene (6 bases). The CDR3 spans 14 residues. V was trimmed by 2 bases and J by 6 bases, leaving 13 bases between them. CDR1 SEHNR and CDR2 FQNEAQ come from the germline V gene (reference sequence). The CDR3 DNA follows: TGTGCCAGCAGCTTATTGGGGGCGTCGAATGGCTACACCTTC. It translates to CASSLLGASNGYTF. The full variable domain, rest sourced from reference TRBV7-9 and TRBJ1-2, is DTGVSQNPRHKITKRGQNVTFRCDPISEHNRLYWYRQTLGQGPEFLTYFQNEAQLEKSRLLSDRFSAERPKGSFSTLEIQRTEQGDSAMYLCASSLLGASNGYTFGSGTRLTVV.

The chain employs TRBV18 and TRBJ2-7; D is ambiguous. CDR3 length: 12 residues. Per germline, CDR1 KGHSH and CDR2 LQKENI. Trimming removed 5 bases at V and 4 bases at J, with 9 bases between. The CDR3 coding sequence is TGTGCCAGCTCAGGAGCCGATTACGAGCAGTACTTC. This sequence encodes CASSGADYEQYF. The full variable domain, in which reference TRBV18 and TRBJ2-7 provide the parts outside the CDR3, is NAGVMQNPRHLVRRRGQEARLRCSPMKGHSHVYWYRQLPEEGLKFMVYLQKENIIDESGMPKERFSAEFPKEGPSILRIQQVVRGDSAAYFCASSGADYEQYFGPGTRLTVT.

The V gene is TRBV30, the J gene TRBJ1-1; D remains unclear. This CDR3 has 13 residues. V was clipped by 2 bases and J by 1 base, with 8 bases between them. The germline gives CDR1 GTSNPN, CDR2 SVGIG (reference sequence). Here the CDR3 DNA reads TGTGCCTGGAGTTCAACAGCGAACACTGAAGCTTTCTTT. This codes for CAWSSTANTEAFF.

Only one count was recorded for this clone. The CDR3 loop reads CASSPGNEKLFF. The CDR3 DNA reads TGTGCCAGCTCGCCCGGGAATGAAAAACTGTTTTTT. The chain uses TRBV18 and TRBJ1-4, with unresolved D. In germline, CDR1 is KGHSH, CDR2 LQKENI. The CDR3 has 12 residues. V dropped 6 bases and J dropped 5 bases, with 7 bases sitting between them.